This TCR beta chain comes out of a study of T-cell reconstitution after alpha-beta-depleted transplantation in children. Note on this clonotype: Its specificity is unknown.

Unique molecular identifiers tagged the TCRbeta library. TCRdb analysed the PCR reads with MiXCR anew, one entry per CDR3 protein. The repertoire holds some 310,000 distinct CDR3 sequences, over 20% seen once, with about a tenth in the top ten. V gave up 2 bases and J gave up 9 bases, with 17 bases separating them. The length of the CDR3 is 14 residues. CDR1 is SGHDT, CDR2 YYEEEE, per germline. Study-wide results and caveats: There were some patients whose high TCRbeta diversity at day 60 came from surviving recipient T cells and thymic progenitors.

The sequenced sample was PBMCs, mostly from graft donor cells, obtained 180 days after TCRalphabeta/CD19-depleted stem cell transplant. This chain connects TRBV5-6 to TRBJ1-1; weak D call: TRBD1 (5 bases). This clonotype was sampled from a male patient under 18 who had a stem cell transplant for acute lymphoblastic leukemia, so the T cells may come from the graft donor. CDR3 sequence reads: CASSFRVRDVKAFF. As DNA, the CDR3 is TGTGCCAGCAGCTTTAGGGTCAGGGACGTGAAAGCTTTCTTT.